This passage covers 26 T cell receptor beta chains from one sample sequenced in a study of OX40 agonist ivuxolimab in advanced cancers. Clones were sequenced by immunoSEQ multiplex PCR, and TCRdb holds only the in-frame ones, with some missing. The data show around 80,000 clones, with approximately 85% seen just once and under 0.55% held by the top ten. The material was CD4+ or CD8+ T cells sorted from blood, obtained in a trial of the OX40 agonist ivuxolimab. The receptor source for this set is an adult with an advanced solid tumor such as melanoma, head and neck, liver or kidney cancer.

This chain links TRBV7-7 with TRBJ2-2; D might be TRBD1 (7 bases). CDR1 SSHAT and CDR2 FNYEAQ come from the germline V gene (reference sequence). CDR3 length: 13 amino acids. V was shortened by 11 bases and J by 6 bases, with 16 bases between the two germline ends. The CDR3 coding sequence is TGTGCCCTTGGGCAGGGGGGCGCCGGGGAGCTGTTTTTT. This codes for CALGQGGAGELFF.

CDR3 protein: CASSPGQGAGGELFF. The CDR3 coding sequence is TGTGCCAGCAGCCCGGGACAGGGGGCGGGCGGGGAGCTGTTTTTT. J is TRBJ2-2 and V is TRBV5-5, with 12 bases lining up with TRBD1. Looked up from germline, CDR1 is SGHKS and CDR2 is YYEKEE (reference sequence). The CDR3 extends over 15 amino acids. V gave up 4 bases and J gave up 7 bases; unmatched junction bases: 5.

This chain links TRBV10-3 with TRBJ1-6; 10 bases are a match to TRBD1. The ends lost 4 bases at V and 10 bases at J; junction bases unmatched: 7. CDR1 and CDR2 from the germline V gene are ENHRY and SYGVKD. CDR3 size: 15 residues. The chain's CDR3 is CAISGKTGGRSPLHF. The CDR3 nucleotides read TGTGCCATCAGTGGTAAGACAGGGGGCCGGTCACCCCTCCACTTT.

DNA of the CDR3: TGTGCCACCAGCAGGGACAGCCAAGAGACCCAGTACTTC. The encoded protein is CATSRDSQETQYF. V and J are TRBV15 and TRBJ2-5; possibly TRBD1 for D (6 bases). Trimming shortened V by 3 bases and J by 1 base, and 6 bases separated the two germline ends. Germline assignment: CDR1 LNHNV and CDR2 YYDKDF (reference sequence). The CDR3 length is 13 residues.

The CDR3: CASSFVLETQYF. The CDR3 coding sequence is TGTGCCAGCAGTTTTGTTCTGGAGACCCAGTACTTC. The chain links TRBV28 to TRBJ2-5; no clear D. V lost 3 bases and J lost 5, with 7 bases in between. Germline CDR1 is MDHEN and CDR2 is SYDVKM. This CDR3 is 12 amino acids long.

This clone was found once. The chain carries TRBV4-2 and TRBJ1-1; TRBD1 matches 7 bases. In germline, CDR1 is LGHNA, CDR2 YNFKEQ. V shed 4 bases and J 4 bases; nucleotides not matched to a gene: 6. This CDR3 spans 14 amino acids. This CDR3 is CASSRDRASTEAFF. The DNA of the CDR3 is TGTGCCAGCAGCCGAGACAGGGCGAGCACTGAAGCTTTCTTT.

This chain links TRBV5-1 with TRBJ1-4; 8 nucleotides line up with TRBD1. V was pared by 5 bases and J by 5 bases, with 5 bases of the junction left unmatched. Germline CDR1 and CDR2: SGHRS and YFSETQ. This CDR3 has 14 amino acids. Written as DNA, the CDR3 is TGCGCCAGCAGTCCAGGGACAGGCAATGAAAAACTGTTTTTT. Translating it yields CASSPGTGNEKLFF. The full variable domain, its missing parts supplied by reference TRBV5-1 and TRBJ1-4, is KAGVTQTPRYLIKTRGQQVTLSCSPISGHRSVSWYQQTPGQGLQFLFEYFSETQRNKGNFPGRFSGRQFSNSRSEMNVSTLELGDSALYLCASSPGTGNEKLFFGSGTQLSVL.

This clone appeared a single time. The J gene is TRBJ1-6, the V gene TRBV11-2, with a tentative D call TRBD1 (6 bases). The CDR3 is 15 amino acids. The V and J ends lost 5 bases and 8 bases respectively, with 16 bases between them. Germline CDR1 and CDR2: SGHAT and FQNNGV. The CDR3 sequence is CASSNLQGKYSPLHF. The CDR3 DNA reads TGTGCCAGCAGCAACCTACAGGGAAAATATTCACCCCTCCACTTT.

The V call is TRBV7-2, the J call TRBJ1-5; D not resolved. With 0 bases removed from V and 2 bases from J, the gap between germline ends came to 8 bases. The CDR3 totals 15 residues. In germline, CDR1 is SGHTA, CDR2 FQGNSA. CDR3 bases: TGTGCCAGCAGCTTAGCCCACGGGGGCAATCAGCCCCAGCATTTT. This encodes CASSLAHGGNQPQHF.

This chain joins TRBV2 and TRBJ2-5; 15 nucleotides match TRBD2. V lost 6 bases to trimming and J lost 0 bases; unmatched junction nucleotides: 11. Germline-derived CDR1 and CDR2 are SNHLY and FYNNEI. The CDR3 sequence is 19 residues long. The CDR3, as DNA: TGTGCCAGCAGATCGAGCGGACTAGCGGGAGGGCCGTACCAAGAGACCCAGTACTTC. This sequence encodes CASRSSGLAGGPYQETQYF.

The sample holds one count of this clone. The gene calls are TRBV19 and TRBJ2-7; 9 bases align to TRBD2. There are 14 residues in the CDR3. The V and J ends lost 6 bases and 0 bases, in that order; junction bases with no gene match: 3. Looked up from germline, CDR1 is LNHDA and CDR2 is SQIVND (reference sequence). The CDR3 reads CASRREGNSYEQYF. The CDR3, as DNA: TGTGCCAGTAGGCGGGAGGGTAACTCCTACGAGCAGTACTTC.

There are a few counts of this clone. The chain links TRBV28 to TRBJ1-2, with D possibly being TRBD1 (6 bases). The CDR3 is 17 residues long. V was clipped by 4 bases and J by 0 bases, with 18 bases between them. Looked up from germline, CDR1 is MDHEN and CDR2 is SYDVKM. CDR3 sequence reads: CASSSTGYRVANYGYTF. For the CDR3, the DNA is TGTGCCAGCAGTTCCACTGGGTACAGGGTTGCTAACTATGGCTACACCTTC.

The chain couples TRBV5-1 to TRBJ1-1; a weak D match, TRBD1 (6 bases). V shed 0 bases and J shed 3 bases, with 15 bases lying between them. Germline V lookup: CDR1 SGHRS, CDR2 YFSETQ. CDR3 length equals 16 residues. The CDR3 DNA reads TGCGCCAGCAGCTTGGGTGGACAGTCCCGTGACACTGAAGCTTTCTTT. Protein sequence: CASSLGGQSRDTEAFF. The full variable domain, in which reference TRBV5-1 and TRBJ1-1 provide the parts outside the CDR3, is KAGVTQTPRYLIKTRGQQVTLSCSPISGHRSVSWYQQTPGQGLQFLFEYFSETQRNKGNFPGRFSGRQFSNSRSEMNVSTLELGDSALYLCASSLGGQSRDTEAFFGQGTRLTVV.

This chain links TRBV7-9 with TRBJ1-2; unclear D gene. The CDR3 consists of 12 residues. V lost 7 bases, J lost 8 bases, and 14 bases lay in between. Germline-derived CDR1 and CDR2 are SEHNR and FQNEAQ (reference sequence). CDR3 protein: CASTLRDGGYTF. CDR3 nucleotides: TGTGCCAGCACCCTCAGAGACGGGGGCTACACCTTC.

The rearrangement links TRBV27 to TRBJ1-4; D is unresolved. Germline V lookup: CDR1 MNHEY, CDR2 SMNVEV (reference sequence). The V gene lost 6 bases and the J gene lost 8 bases, with 13 bases spanning the gap. This CDR3 contains 13 residues. The DNA of the CDR3 is TGTGCCAGCAGCTCCCCATCTGTAGAAAAACTGTTTTTT. Protein: CASSSPSVEKLFF.

V is TRBV9 and J is TRBJ1-1, with D perhaps TRBD1 (6 bases). With 3 bases removed from V and 0 bases from J, the gap between germline ends came to 15 bases. Per the germline V gene, CDR1 is SGDLS and CDR2 is YYNGEE. The CDR3 consists of 16 residues. The CDR3 nucleotides read TGTGCCAGCAGCGCGGGTACAGGGCAGGTGAACACTGAAGCTTTCTTT. Its translation is CASSAGTGQVNTEAFF.

The chain has TRBV7-9 and TRBJ2-7; D unclear. Trimming pared 2 bases from V and 4 bases from J, leaving 6 bases between. Per the germline V gene, CDR1 is SEHNR and CDR2 is FQNEAQ (reference sequence). This CDR3 is 12 amino acids long. In nucleotides, the CDR3 is TGTGCCAGCAGCTTAAAGGGTTACGAGCAGTACTTC. Protein product: CASSLKGYEQYF.

The rearrangement joins TRBV5-1 to TRBJ1-5, with D perhaps TRBD1 (6 bases). Per the germline V gene, CDR1 is SGHRS and CDR2 is YFSETQ. The V end lost 4 bases, the J end lost 1 base, and 12 bases lay between the germline ends. This CDR3 comprises 15 residues. For the CDR3, the DNA is TGCGCCAGCAGCCCGGGGGGGACAAGCAATCAGCCCCAGCATTTT. Translating it yields CASSPGGTSNQPQHF.

CDR3 in amino acids: CASSLQGNQPQHF. The CDR3 DNA reads as TGTGCCAGTTCCCTGCAGGGGAATCAGCCCCAGCATTTT. The V gene is TRBV7-9, the J gene TRBJ1-5, with D maybe TRBD1 (6 bases). V lost 9 bases to trimming and J lost 4 bases, with 13 bases between them. The CDR3 runs 13 residues. In germline, CDR1 is SEHNR, CDR2 FQNEAQ (reference sequence).

The V call is TRBV5-6, the J call TRBJ1-2, with D perhaps TRBD1 (5 bases). Germline assignment: CDR1 SGHDT and CDR2 YYEEEE. The CDR3 is 16 residues long. The V end was cut by 5 bases, the J end by 0 bases, with 17 bases between. CDR3 in DNA: TGTGCCAGCAGACACCTCGTTGGGGGATCTAACTATGGCTACACCTTC. Translated: CASRHLVGGSNYGYTF.

This chain joins TRBV2 and TRBJ1-2; the match to TRBD1 covers 8 bases. With V trimmed by 7 bases and J by 5 bases, 6 bases remained unmatched. The CDR3 runs to 13 residues. Germline-derived CDR1 and CDR2 are SNHLY and FYNNEI. The CDR3 bases are TGTGCCAGCACCCCAGGGGGCTGGTATGGCTACACCTTC. Translation gives CASTPGGWYGYTF.

The chain has TRBV19 and TRBJ2-7; 7 bases map to TRBD2. The CDR3 runs to 14 residues. Germline V lookup: CDR1 LNHDA, CDR2 SQIVND (reference sequence). V was pared by 5 bases and J by 5 bases, with 9 bases of the junction left unmatched. CDR3 protein: CASSLGGSIHEQYF. The CDR3 coding sequence is TGTGCCAGTAGTTTGGGCGGGAGCATCCACGAGCAGTACTTC.

The V gene is TRBV7-8, the J gene TRBJ1-1; D gene ambiguous. The CDR3 has 16 amino acids. V dropped 5 bases and J dropped 11 bases, with 27 bases sitting between them. The germline gives CDR1 SGHVS, CDR2 FQNEAQ. In DNA, the CDR3 is TGTGCCAGCAGCCTCGGTGGGAACAGACCAAGGTCGGGGGCTTTCTTT. This gives the protein CASSLGGNRPRSGAFF.

This chain joins TRBV4-3 and TRBJ2-5; weak D call: TRBD2 (5 bases). This CDR3 comprises 14 residues. CDR1 and CDR2 from the germline V gene are LGHNA and YSLEER. V lost 9 bases, J lost 2 bases, and 16 bases lay in between. The CDR3 spells CARDPRSVQETQYF. The CDR3 region has the DNA TGCGCCAGAGACCCGCGTAGCGTTCAAGAGACCCAGTACTTC.

The chain has TRBV5-1 and TRBJ2-7; D gene unclear. V was pared by 1 base and J by 5 bases, with 13 bases between. CDR1 is SGHRS and CDR2 is YFSETQ in the germline V gene. This CDR3 is built from 14 residues. CDR3 bases: TGCGCCAGCAGCTTGTACCCAAGGCCAGACGAGCAGTACTTC. Amino acid sequence: CASSLYPRPDEQYF.

The V gene is TRBV28, the J gene TRBJ2-4; 11 positions agree with TRBD2. With 6 bases clipped from V and 8 bases from J, the junction kept 12 bases outside the gene matches. The length of the CDR3 is 16 residues. CDR1 and CDR2 (germline): MDHEN, SYDVKM. CDR3: CASSLGLAGGEDIQYF. The CDR3 coding sequence is TGTGCCAGCAGCCTAGGGCTAGCGGGGGGCGAGGACATTCAGTACTTC.